One and the same sample provided the 5 T cell receptor beta chains below, sequenced in a study of T-cell memory formation after mild COVID-19. TCRdb re-called the 5' RACE reads with MiXCR, one entry per CDR3 protein. The table lists tens of thousands of distinct CDR3 sequences, about 6.8% of them singletons, with 0.6% to 1% in the top ten. The sequenced material came from PBMCs or a T cell subset sorted from them (not recorded which). The receptors come from an adult who had mild COVID-19 (a few samples of this study predate the infection). Cell type and time point are not known.

This clonotype occurred many times. This chain connects TRBV12-3 or TRBV12-4 to TRBJ2-7; TRBD2 is a possible D gene (5 bases). Deletions cut 5 bases from V and 2 bases from J, with 10 bases between. There are 13 residues in the CDR3. The CDR3 spells CASSPGTPYEQYF. Written as DNA, the CDR3 is TGTGCCAGCAGTCCGGGAACCCCCTACGAGCAGTACTTC.

The table lists this clonotype with many counts. The CDR3, as DNA: TGCAGTGCTAGAGATGCGGGAGACCCACAAGAGACCCAGTACTTC. Protein product: CSARDAGDPQETQYF. This sequence joins TRBV20-1 and TRBJ2-5, with TRBD2 matching over 7 bases. Germline V lookup: CDR1 DFQATT, CDR2 SNEGSKA (reference sequence). The CDR3 covers 15 residues. V was pared by 0 bases and J by 2 bases, with 6 bases of the junction left unmatched.

In this sample, this clonotype turned up a few times. The genes are TRBV10-3 and TRBJ1-1; the D gene is possibly TRBD1 (5 bases). The CDR3 runs to 13 residues. In germline, CDR1 is ENHRY, CDR2 SYGVKD. Trimming took off 5 bases at V and 1 base at J, with 8 bases between the two ends. CDR3 sequence: CAISSGQNTEAFF. The DNA for the CDR3 is TGTGCCATCAGTTCTGGACAGAACACTGAAGCTTTCTTT.

Points on this clonotype: The conserved phenylalanine or tryptophan normally closing the CDR3 is absent here, so this likely arose from a read error. It is unclear where the CDR3 begins or ends on the DNA, so no DNA is shown, and the CDR3 is as TCRdb lists it. The chain recombines TRBV6-2 or TRBV6-3 with TRBJ2-3; the DNA was not compared with TRBD2, the D call given in the table. Germline-derived CDR1 and CDR2 are MNHEY and SVGEGT. The CDR3 spans 13 residues, counting both ends. CDR3 sequence reads: CASSYTGLAGEVY.

This clonotype was found many times. The V and J genes are TRBV7-2 and TRBJ2-1; a weak D match, TRBD2 (5 bases). CDR3 length equals 15 residues. Trimming stripped 5 bases from V and 2 bases from J, with 13 bases between. The germline V gene has CDR1 SGHTA and CDR2 FQGNSA. The CDR3 reads CASSPRGVTYNEQFF. Here the CDR3 DNA reads TGTGCCAGCAGCCCCCGGGGAGTCACCTACAATGAGCAGTTCTTC.